This TCR beta chain was obtained from a study of CXCR3-negative and CXCR3-positive naive CD8 T cells. UMI-labeled TRB cDNA libraries were prepared by 5' RACE. TCRdb re-called the 5' RACE reads and shows each CDR3 protein once, DNA omitted. The sample holds around 140,000 distinct CDR3 sequences. This TCR was sampled from a human donor in good health. Some clones in this sample may be carry-over from other donors' samples. Material: naive CXCR3- CD8+ T cells from blood. The subset here: CD45RO-CCR7+CD27+CD95- naive CD8+ T cells lacking CXCR3 (TNR3-).

The chain's CDR3 is CASTESDEQFF. The chain couples TRBV12-3 or TRBV12-4 to TRBJ2-1. CDR3 length equals 11 residues.